This T cell receptor beta chain derives from a study of cytomegalovirus exposure and HLA in healthy donors. Per the germline V gene, CDR1 is SQVTM and CDR2 is ANQGSEA. This CDR3 is built from 13 residues. V lost 3 bases and J lost 5, with 14 bases in between. Remarks on this clone: Its matching antigen is unknown.

The study ran its PCR with 60 Vbeta and 13 Jbeta primers. Original analysis: Later, 80 million or so unique TCR beta chains were counted in an analysis, and approximately 10 million of them were shared. This table comes from immunoSEQ multiplex PCR, and its TCRdb copy is limited to in-frame clones, with some not included. D and trimming come from the DNA, and the V and J calls and clone size come from that table. The sample has 7,000 or so clones, around 56% seen once. Findings and caveats of the study: In a later analysis, TCR association rates varied by HLA locus: DRB1 most, HLA-C fewest. When analyzed later, a missense DCLRE1C variant was found to be linked to TCR beta V- and J-gene trimming.

Among the donors, all were healthy bone marrow donors. The chain links TRBV29-1 to TRBJ2-7; D may be TRBD1 (5 bases). The sample was PBMCs. The clonotype comes from a young man in good health and CMV-seropositive. The chain's CDR3 is CSVENLKGNEQYF. CDR3 coding DNA: TGCAGCGTTGAGAATTTAAAGGGGAACGAGCAGTACTTC.